The rows below give T cell receptor beta chains drawn from one sample of a study of blood T cell repertoires in COVID-19. Clones were sequenced by immunoSEQ multiplex PCR, and TCRdb holds only the in-frame ones, with some missing. There are about 30,000 clones in the sample; more than 90% occur only once, and 30% to 45% lies in the top ten. The specimen was peripheral blood. The source is a man aged 55 to 70 with active or convalescent COVID-19. The conserved cysteine and the conserved F or W are not part of the CDR3 here. A D gene is named only where the DNA matches it firmly.

D gene: NA
V gene: TRBV6-6
CDR3 protein: ASSLKRWEQY

D gene: NA
V gene: TRBV18
CDR3 protein: ASSPPAGVLGNTIY

D gene: TRBD1
V gene: TRBV4-1
CDR3 protein: ASSQQGAWGYT

D gene: NA
V gene: TRBV2
CDR3 protein: ASSADTEAF

D gene: TRBD1
V gene: TRBV7-3
CDR3 protein: ASSLLGQEETQY

D gene: NA
V gene: TRBV9
CDR3 protein: ASSALSGSEF

D gene: NA
V gene: TRBV14
CDR3 protein: ASSANRVANEKLF

D gene: NA
V gene: TRBV30
CDR3 protein: AWSPRRDEQY

D gene: NA
V gene: TRBV6-5
CDR3 protein: ASTPRTGAYNEQF

D gene: NA
V gene: TRBV3-1/TRBV3-2
CDR3 protein: ASSHLGANQPQH

D gene: TRBD1
V gene: TRBV4-3
CDR3 protein: ASGQAITYEQY

D gene: TRBD1
V gene: TRBV28
CDR3 protein: ASSFRQGANRNTIY

D gene: TRBD2
V gene: TRBV15
CDR3 protein: ATQSGMGTGELF

D gene: TRBD1
V gene: TRBV2
CDR3 protein: ASTELDRLSGQF

D gene: TRBD2
V gene: TRBV3-1/TRBV3-2
CDR3 protein: ASSPAGTSGQQY

D gene: NA
V gene: TRBV27
CDR3 protein: ASSQGGSRLYGYT

D gene: TRBD1
V gene: TRBV2
CDR3 protein: ASSEERQGETQY

D gene: TRBD1
V gene: TRBV7-3
CDR3 protein: ASSFQGALGTDTQY

D gene: TRBD1
V gene: TRBV10-3
CDR3 protein: AISESPDRAVTDTQY

D gene: NA
V gene: TRBV12-3/TRBV12-4
CDR3 protein: ASSLLAGYGYT

D gene: TRBD2
V gene: TRBV19
CDR3 protein: ATGTSAYNEQF

D gene: NA
V gene: TRBV5-1
CDR3 protein: ASRSQSGANVLT

D gene: NA
V gene: TRBV15
CDR3 protein: ATSRDSGRGTEAF

D gene: TRBD1
V gene: TRBV6-1
CDR3 protein: ASSEPTGVYEQY

D gene: NA
V gene: TRBV24-1
CDR3 protein: ATSRSGVGTQY

D gene: TRBD1
V gene: TRBV4-2
CDR3 protein: ASSPGQGNNSPLH

D gene: NA
V gene: TRBV3-1/TRBV3-2
CDR3 protein: ASSRLPDSYEQY

D gene: NA
V gene: TRBV20-1
CDR3 protein: SASSSRGYNEQF

D gene: NA
V gene: TRBV28
CDR3 protein: ASRGRPGQNTEAF

D gene: TRBD1
V gene: TRBV10-2
CDR3 protein: ASSDPGTGGLGYT